These T cell receptor beta chains were read from a single sample in a study of cytomegalovirus exposure and HLA in healthy donors. Produced via immunoSEQ multiplex PCR; TCRdb's table is partial and in-frame only. This table holds 120,000 or so clones, about 81% found once. The sequencing input was PBMCs. These receptors originate from a middle-aged man in good health and CMV-seronegative. Each CDR3 is given with its conserved first and last residue. Each record gives: J gene, V gene, D gene, clone size, CDR3 protein, CDR3 DNA. D genes are given only for firm matches. Where a row states a size, it is once, few, many or the class of an expanded clone; other rows omit it.

J: TRBJ2-1; V: TRBV19; D: -; size: -; CDR3: CASRPDRSSYNEQFF; DNA: TGTGCCAGTAGACCAGACAGAAGCTCCTACAATGAGCAGTTCTTC
J: TRBJ1-2; V: TRBV9; D: -; size: few; CDR3: CASSDHSSQDSRPYGYTF; DNA: TGTGCCAGCAGCGATCACTCCTCACAGGACAGCCGTCCCTATGGCTACACCTTC
J: TRBJ1-5; V: TRBV30; D: -; size: few; CDR3: CAWSRRDNQPQHF; DNA: TGTGCCTGGAGTCGCAGGGACAATCAGCCCCAGCATTTT
J: TRBJ2-1; V: TRBV5-1; D: -; size: -; CDR3: CASSLSNYNEQFF; DNA: TGCGCCAGCAGCCTGAGCAACTACAATGAGCAGTTCTTC
J: TRBJ2-1; V: TRBV9; D: TRBD2; size: -; CDR3: CASSVGRGGARNNEQFF; DNA: TGTGCCAGCAGCGTAGGGCGGGGGGGGGCGCGGAACAATGAGCAGTTCTTC
J: TRBJ2-1; V: TRBV7-2; D: TRBD2; size: -; CDR3: CASSLGTGSGFNEQFF; DNA: TGTGCCAGCAGCTTAGGTACGGGTAGCGGGTTCAATGAGCAGTTCTTC
J: TRBJ1-5; V: TRBV19; D: TRBD1; size: few; CDR3: CASSFRGLQPQHF; DNA: TGTGCCAGTAGTTTCAGGGGGCTCCAGCCCCAGCATTTT
J: TRBJ2-1; V: TRBV6-5; D: TRBD2; size: -; CDR3: CASIPAGRGEQFF; DNA: TGTGCCAGCATCCCAGCGGGAAGGGGTGAGCAGTTCTTC
J: TRBJ2-7; V: TRBV10-1; D: -; size: few; CDR3: CARRSLDCPYEQYF; DNA: TGCGCCAGGCGAAGCTTAGACTGTCCCTACGAGCAGTACTTC
J: TRBJ2-5; V: TRBV4-1; D: TRBD2; size: once; CDR3: CASSQTSGGAKTQYF; DNA: TGCGCCAGCAGCCAAACTAGCGGGGGGGCCAAGACCCAGTACTTC
J: TRBJ1-1; V: TRBV5-1; D: -; size: -; CDR3: CASSAGARTEAFF; DNA: TGCGCCAGCAGCGCAGGGGCACGGACTGAAGCTTTCTTT
J: TRBJ1-3; V: TRBV11-2; D: -; size: -; CDR3: CASRIQHSGNTIYF; DNA: TGTGCCAGCAGGATACAGCACTCTGGAAACACCATATATTTT
J: TRBJ2-7; V: TRBV5-4; D: -; size: -; CDR3: CASSLGGPDPYEQYF; DNA: TGTGCCAGCAGCTTGGGAGGCCCCGACCCGTACGAGCAGTACTTC
J: TRBJ1-2; V: TRBV6-5; D: -; size: -; CDR3: CASSPRAAGYGYTF; DNA: TGTGCCAGCAGCCCCCGGGCAGCGGGCTATGGCTACACCTTC
J: TRBJ2-1; V: TRBV7-9; D: -; size: -; CDR3: CASSSFPTGFDEQFF; DNA: TGTGCCAGCAGCTCCTTTCCAACGGGATTCGATGAGCAGTTCTTC
J: TRBJ2-1; V: TRBV19; D: -; size: few; CDR3: CASKEATEQFF; DNA: TGTGCCAGTAAGGAGGCCACTGAGCAGTTCTTC